This TCR beta chain derives from a study of blood T cell repertoires in COVID-19. At the level of the study: T cells, B-cell-depleted T cells, or PBMCs supplied cDNA or gDNA.

Method: immunoSEQ multiplex PCR; TCRdb's copy keeps in-frame clones and lacks some. In the table there are roughly 300,000 clones, roughly 87% of which are singletons. Cohort 3 recovered donors had two negative PCRs, clearance, or symptom resolution. CDR1 is SGHAT, CDR2 FQNNGV, per germline. The CDR3 consists of 15 residues. The V gene lost 0 bases and the J gene lost 5 bases, with 14 bases spanning the gap. The source of this sequence is a young woman who had recovered from COVID-19. The V call is TRBV11-2, the J call TRBJ2-7; possibly TRBD2 for D (7 bases). The sample consisted of PBMCs or T cells enriched from blood (not recorded which). CDR3 coding DNA: TGTGCCAGCAGCTTAGAGGGGGGGCCCTTCGACGAGCAGTACTTC. It encodes CASSLEGGPFDEQYF.